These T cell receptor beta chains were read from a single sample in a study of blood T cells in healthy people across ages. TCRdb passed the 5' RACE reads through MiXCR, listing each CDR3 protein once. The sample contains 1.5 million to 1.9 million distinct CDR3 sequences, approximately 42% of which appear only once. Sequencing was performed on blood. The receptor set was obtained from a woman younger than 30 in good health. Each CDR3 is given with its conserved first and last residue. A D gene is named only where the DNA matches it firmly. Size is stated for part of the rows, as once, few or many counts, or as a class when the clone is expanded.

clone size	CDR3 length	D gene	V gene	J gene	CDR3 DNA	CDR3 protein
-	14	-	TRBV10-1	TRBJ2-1	TGCGCCAGCAGTGAAGCCGGACACAGCAATGAGCAGTTCTTC	CASSEAGHSNEQFF
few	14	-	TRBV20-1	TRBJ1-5	TGCAGTGCTAGAGCCACAGGTTTCTCTCAGCCCCAGCATTTT	CSARATGFSQPQHF
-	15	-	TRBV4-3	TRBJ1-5	TGCGCCAGCAGCCAAGAAGAAGGGGGGCCAGGGCCCCAGCATTTT	CASSQEEGGPGPQHF
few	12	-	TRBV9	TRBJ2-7	TGTGCCAGCAGCCAGGGGAGTAACGAGCAGTACTTC	CASSQGSNEQYF
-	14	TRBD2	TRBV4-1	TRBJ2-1	TGCGCCAGCAGCCCGGGGACTAGCGCACATGAGCAGTTCTTC	CASSPGTSAHEQFF
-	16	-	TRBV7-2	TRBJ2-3	TGTGCCAGCAGCCCAGTAGGGGGAACAAGCACAGATACGCAGTATTTT	CASSPVGGTSTDTQYF
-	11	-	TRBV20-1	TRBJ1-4	TGCAGTGCTAACCTATATGAAAAACTGTTTTTT	CSANLYEKLFF
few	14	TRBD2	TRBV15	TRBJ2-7	TGTGCCACCAGCAGAGATGGACTAGCCTACGAGCAGTACTTC	CATSRDGLAYEQYF
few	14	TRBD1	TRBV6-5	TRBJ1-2	TGTGCCAGCAGAACAGGGGAATTTAACTATGGCTACACCTTC	CASRTGEFNYGYTF
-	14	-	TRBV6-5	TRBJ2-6	TGTGCCAGCAGGATCGCGACTGGGGCCAACGTCCTGACTTTC	CASRIATGANVLTF
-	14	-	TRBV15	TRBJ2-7	TGTGCCACCAGCAGAGATAGGAAAGTCTACGAGCAGTACTTC	CATSRDRKVYEQYF
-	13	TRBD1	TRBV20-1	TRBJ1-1	TGCAGTGCTGAAAACCGGGACAGGGGACAAGCTTTCTTT	CSAENRDRGQAFF
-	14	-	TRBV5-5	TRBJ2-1	TGTGCCAGCCGACAGACCCGCTTATACAATGAGCAGTTCTTC	CASRQTRLYNEQFF
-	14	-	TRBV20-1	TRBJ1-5	TGCAGTGCGCCGAAGGGTGACAGTTATCAGCCCCAGCATTTT	CSAPKGDSYQPQHF
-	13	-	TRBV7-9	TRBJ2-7	TGTGCCAGCAGCTTAGCCAGGGAGGACGAGCAGTACTTC	CASSLAREDEQYF
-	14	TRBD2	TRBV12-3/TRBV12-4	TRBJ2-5	TGTGCCAGCTCGACTAGCGGGAGGCAAGAGACCCAGTACTTC	CASSTSGRQETQYF
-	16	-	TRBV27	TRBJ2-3	TGTGCCAGCACCGGGGGCCCAGGCACTAGCACAGATACGCAGTATTTT	CASTGGPGTSTDTQYF
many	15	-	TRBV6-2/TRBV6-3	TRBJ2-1	TGTGCCAGCAGTTCCCTCAGGGGCGCCGACAATGAGCAGTTCTTC	CASSSLRGADNEQFF
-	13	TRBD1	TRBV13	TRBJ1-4	TGTGCCAGCAGCCCCGGGACAGGGGGCAAACTGTTTTTT	CASSPGTGGKLFF
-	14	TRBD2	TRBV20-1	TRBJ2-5	TGCAGTGCTAGACCGCGGGAGAGTTGGCAGACCCAGTACTTC	CSARPRESWQTQYF
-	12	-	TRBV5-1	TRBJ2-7	TGCGCCAGCAGCTCAGTCCAATCCGAGCAGTACTTC	CASSSVQSEQYF
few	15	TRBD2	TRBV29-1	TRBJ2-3	TGCAGCGTGGTGGGGGGGAGTAATCTTATGGATACGCAGTATTTT	CSVVGGSNLMDTQYF
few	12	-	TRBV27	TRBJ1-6	TGTGCCAGCAGTTACCGGCCTGGGACCCTCCACTTT	CASSYRPGTLHF
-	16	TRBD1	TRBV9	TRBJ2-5	TGTGCCAGCAGCGTAGCCTCCGGGACAGGGGTAGAGACCCAGTACTTC	CASSVASGTGVETQYF
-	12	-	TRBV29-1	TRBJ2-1	TGCAGCGTTGCAGGCCAGAACAATGAGCAGTTCTTC	CSVAGQNNEQFF
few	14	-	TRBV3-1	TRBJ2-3	TGTGCCAGCAGACCGGGACTTCAGATAGATACGCAGTATTTT	CASRPGLQIDTQYF
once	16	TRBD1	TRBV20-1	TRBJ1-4	TGCAGTGCTAGTCCCATAGGACAGGGGCGGGATGAAAAACTGTTTTTT	CSASPIGQGRDEKLFF
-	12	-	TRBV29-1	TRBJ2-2	TGCAGCGCGTCGGGAGAGACCGGGGAGCTGTTTTTT	CSASGETGELFF
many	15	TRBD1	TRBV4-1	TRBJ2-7	TGCGCCAGCAGCCAAGGAGGGACAGGGGTCTACGAGCAGTACTTC	CASSQGGTGVYEQYF
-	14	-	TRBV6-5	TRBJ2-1	TGTGCCAGCAGTTATAGGCACTCCAGGAATGAGCAGTTCTTC	CASSYRHSRNEQFF